This entry lists 28 T cell receptor beta chains sequenced from one sample in a study of blood T cell repertoires in COVID-19. This table comes from immunoSEQ multiplex PCR, and its TCRdb copy is limited to in-frame clones, with some not included. The sample lists over 200,000 clones, 85% to 90% occurring once. Sequencing used PBMCs or T cells enriched from blood (not recorded which). The receptors come from a woman aged 45 to 65 in a cohort exposed to, infected with or recovered from COVID-19 (not recorded which).

The chain's CDR3 is CASSWGGQPQHF. Written as DNA, the CDR3 is TGTGCCAGCAGTTGGGGCGGTCAGCCCCAGCATTTT. V usage is TRBV12-3 or TRBV12-4 and J usage is TRBJ1-5, with D perhaps matching TRBD1 (5 bases). The length of the CDR3 is 12 residues. V dropped 4 bases and J dropped 6 bases, with 7 bases sitting between them.

The rearrangement joins TRBV7-9 to TRBJ1-1; D is perhaps TRBD1 (6 bases). The CDR3 covers 13 residues. V was pared by 5 bases and J by 4 bases, with 11 bases between. Germline CDR1 and CDR2: SEHNR and FQNEAQ (reference sequence). The CDR3 reads CASSPQGGTEAFF. The DNA for the CDR3 is TGTGCCAGCAGCCCACAGGGTGGCACTGAAGCTTTCTTT.

This sequence joins TRBV10-3 and TRBJ2-7; D might be TRBD1 (5 bases). There are 13 residues in the CDR3. CDR1 is ENHRY, CDR2 SYGVKD, per germline. Trimming left V 4 bases short and J 4 bases short, with 11 bases between. The CDR3 DNA follows: TGTGCCATCAGTGCAGGGCGGAGATACGAGCAGTACTTC. This translates into CAISAGRRYEQYF.

The chain recombines TRBV3-1 (or the pseudogene TRBV3-2) with TRBJ1-1, with 7 bases aligning to TRBD1. Unmatched junction bases numbered 6, after V lost 10 bases and J lost 1 base. CDR1 LGHDT and CDR2 YNNKEL come from the germline V gene (reference sequence). The CDR3 consists of 13 residues. Written as DNA, the CDR3 is TGTGCCACCCACGGGGACAGGAACACTGAAGCTTTCTTT. This gives the protein CATHGDRNTEAFF.

The chain links TRBV28 to TRBJ1-5; weak D call: TRBD1 (6 bases). The CDR3 consists of 16 residues. V lost 7 bases and J 4 bases, leaving 20 bases between the germline ends. CDR1 is MDHEN and CDR2 is SYDVKM in the germline V gene. CDR3 loop: CASISEAGGLNQPQHF. Here the CDR3 DNA reads TGTGCCAGCATCTCTGAGGCGGGGGGGCTTAATCAGCCCCAGCATTTT.

This chain uses TRBV28 with TRBJ2-1; 9 nucleotides line up with TRBD2. In germline, CDR1 is MDHEN, CDR2 SYDVKM. CDR3 length equals 16 residues. The V gene end was trimmed by 5 bases and the J gene end by 5 bases; junction bases not matched to a gene: 10. As DNA, the CDR3 is TGTGCCAGCAGTCCTTACGGGACTAGCAGAGACAATGAGCAGTTCTTC. Its protein product is CASSPYGTSRDNEQFF.

The chain links TRBV5-6 to TRBJ2-3; TRBD1 might be the D (6 bases). Germline-derived CDR1 and CDR2 are SGHDT and YYEEEE. CDR3 size: 17 residues. V dropped 4 bases and J dropped 0 bases, with 18 bases sitting between them. In DNA, the CDR3 is TGTGCCAGCAGCCACCAATTGGACAGCAGAAGCACAGATACGCAGTATTTT. Residues: CASSHQLDSRSTDTQYF.

V gene TRBV5-6 combines with J gene TRBJ2-3, with 9 bases matching TRBD1. J gave up 8 bases and V 4 bases, and 11 bases lay outside the gene matches. CDR1 and CDR2 from the germline V gene are SGHDT and YYEEEE. CDR3 length: 15 amino acids. CDR3 loop: CASSLRGQGSGTQYF. The CDR3 DNA is TGTGCCAGCAGCCTACGGGGACAGGGCTCGGGTACGCAGTATTTT.

This rearrangement joins TRBV9 to TRBJ1-3, with TRBD1 identical over 7 bases. This CDR3 comprises 17 residues. Trimming cost V 0 bases and J 0 bases; bases outside gene matches: 6. Germline CDR1 reads SGDLS; CDR2 reads YYNGEE. CDR3 amino acids: CASSVGTGAFSGNTIYF. CDR3 DNA: TGTGCCAGCAGCGTAGGTACAGGGGCTTTCTCTGGAAACACCATATATTTT.

The genes are TRBV5-1 and TRBJ2-2; D remains ambiguous. V lost 2 bases and J lost 0, with 8 bases in between. There are 15 residues in the CDR3. Germline V gives CDR1 SGHRS, CDR2 YFSETQ. As DNA, the CDR3 is TGCGCCAGCAGCTTCGATACAGCGAACACCGGGGAGCTGTTTTTT. It codes for CASSFDTANTGELFF.

The chain recombines TRBV18 with TRBJ1-2, with D possibly being TRBD1 (5 bases). CDR1 and CDR2 from the germline V gene are KGHSH and LQKENI. The CDR3 sequence is 14 residues long. V was cut by 0 bases and J by 4 bases, with 9 bases left in between. This CDR3 reads CASSPPAGLYGYTF. CDR3 coding DNA: TGTGCCAGCTCACCACCGGCAGGGCTCTATGGCTACACCTTC.

This rearrangement joins TRBV5-1 to TRBJ2-2, with 9 bases identical to TRBD1. Trimming took 2 bases from V and 6 from J; bases not matched to a gene: 2. Germline V CDR1 and CDR2: SGHRS, YFSETQ. The CDR3 spans 14 residues. The CDR3 here is CASSFRTGAGELFF. The CDR3 DNA reads as TGCGCCAGCAGCTTCAGGACAGGGGCCGGGGAGCTGTTTTTT.

The rearrangement links TRBV19 to TRBJ1-5; 7 bases line up with TRBD1. This CDR3 region has 17 residues. The V and J ends lost 4 bases and 1 base, in that order; junction bases with no gene match: 10. Germline V gives CDR1 LNHDA, CDR2 SQIVND (reference sequence). DNA for the CDR3: TGTGCCAGTAGTAAATACGGGGGACAGATGAGCAATCAGCCCCAGCATTTT. Residues: CASSKYGGQMSNQPQHF.

The rearrangement uses TRBV10-2 and TRBJ2-5; D call uncertain. The ends were cut back, 2 bases at V and 5 bases at J, with 15 bases in the middle. In germline, CDR1 is WSHSY, CDR2 SAAADI. This CDR3 is built from 15 residues. The CDR3 protein is CASSELPLSQETQYF. Here the CDR3 DNA reads TGCGCCAGCAGTGAGCTTCCGCTTTCTCAGGAGACCCAGTACTTC.

This chain links TRBV3-1 (or the pseudogene TRBV3-2) with TRBJ1-2; 9 nucleotides match TRBD1. From germline, CDR1 is LGHDT and CDR2 YNNKEL (reference sequence). The CDR3 loop spans 17 amino acids. With V trimmed by 3 bases and J by 0 bases, 8 bases remained unmatched. CDR3 nucleotide sequence: TGTGCCAGCAGCCAGAGGGACAGGGTGTTTGCTAACTATGGCTACACCTTC. Protein product: CASSQRDRVFANYGYTF.

This clone is a singleton in its sample. The chain joins TRBV6-5 to TRBJ2-5, with D possibly TRBD2 on 5 matching bases. The length of the CDR3 is 14 residues. Per the germline V gene, CDR1 is MNHEY and CDR2 is SVGAGI. The V and J ends lost 5 bases and 3 bases respectively, with 13 bases between them. The CDR3 nucleotides are TGTGCCAGCAGTAAGGAACTAGGTGAAGAGACCCAGTACTTC. Translated, it gives CASSKELGEETQYF.

The chain is built from TRBV4-3 and TRBJ2-5; the match to TRBD2 covers 9 bases. Germline V gives CDR1 LGHNA, CDR2 YSLEER. The CDR3 runs 14 residues. Trimming at V came to 3 bases and at J to 4 bases, leaving 3 bases not matched to a gene. DNA for the CDR3: TGCGCCAGCAGCCACGCGGGGGGGAGAGAGACCCAGTACTTC. Its protein product is CASSHAGGRETQYF.

This clone was recorded once. The rearrangement joins TRBV2 to TRBJ2-5, with 9 bases lining up with TRBD1. Germline-derived CDR1 and CDR2 are SNHLY and FYNNEI. V shed 8 bases and J 2 bases; nucleotides not matched to a gene: 12. The CDR3 runs 16 residues. The CDR3 DNA follows: TGTGCCAGCCCAGGGCCGGACAGGGGACCTCAAGAGACCCAGTACTTC. As protein: CASPGPDRGPQETQYF.

This sequence joins TRBV7-2 and TRBJ2-5, with a tentative D call TRBD1 (6 bases). The CDR3 totals 15 residues. V was cut by 2 bases and J by 0 bases, with 10 bases left in between. The germline V gene has CDR1 SGHTA and CDR2 FQGNSA. CDR3 bases: TGTGCCAGCAGCTTACAAAGGGGGTACCAAGAGACCCAGTACTTC. As protein: CASSLQRGYQETQYF.

J is TRBJ2-3 and V is TRBV18, with 7 bases lining up with TRBD2. J was trimmed by 0 bases and V by 2 bases; bases with no gene match: 5. The CDR3 has 16 amino acids. CDR1 is KGHSH and CDR2 is LQKENI in the germline V gene. CDR3: CASSPGRGGSTDTQYF. Here the CDR3 DNA reads TGTGCCAGCTCACCAGGGCGCGGGGGTAGCACAGATACGCAGTATTTT.

The chain uses TRBV5-4 and TRBJ1-6, with a possible D match to TRBD1 (5 bases). Germline V gene data show CDR1 as SGHNT and CDR2 as YYREEE (reference sequence). V shed 1 base and J shed 5 bases, with 10 bases lying between them. The CDR3 length is 15 residues. The CDR3 sequence is CASSLNQGNNSPLHF. The CDR3 DNA reads as TGTGCCAGCAGCTTGAACCAGGGAAATAATTCACCCCTCCACTTT.

The chain joins TRBV7-2 to TRBJ2-1; TRBD2 aligns across 7 bases. The germline CDR1 and CDR2 sequences are SGHTA and FQGNSA. The CDR3 loop spans 17 amino acids. Trimming at V came to 5 bases and at J to 5 bases, leaving 15 bases not matched to a gene. As DNA, the CDR3 is TGTGCCAGCAGCCTCCTTCGCCTAGCTAGCGGCGACAATGAGCAGTTCTTC. Amino acid sequence: CASSLLRLASGDNEQFF.

This clone was picked up one time. V and J are TRBV7-2 and TRBJ1-3; D possibly corresponds to TRBD1 (6 bases). Between the trimmed V and J ends, which lost 0 bases and 4 bases, there was a span of 10 bases. The CDR3 has 15 residues. The V gene's germline CDR1 is SGHTA and CDR2 FQGNSA. The CDR3 protein is CASSLAPRGGNTIYF. The CDR3 region has the DNA TGTGCCAGCAGCTTAGCGCCCAGGGGCGGAAACACCATATATTTT. Full variable domain (rest looked up from reference TRBV7-2 and TRBJ1-3): GAGVSQSPSNKVTEKGKDVELRCDPISGHTALYWYRQSLGQGLEFLIYFQGNSAPDKSGLPSDRFSAERTGGSVSTLTIQRTQQEDSAVYLCASSLAPRGGNTIYFGEGSWLTVV.

The genes are TRBV6-5 and TRBJ1-2; no clear D. The CDR3 covers 14 residues. V lost 4 bases and J 8 bases, leaving 17 bases between the germline ends. Germline CDR1 and CDR2: MNHEY and SVGAGI. The CDR3 region has the DNA TGTGCCAGCAGTTTTCGACGACATGGTCCAGGCTACACCTTC. This translates into CASSFRRHGPGYTF.

The chain links TRBV28 to TRBJ2-7; 10 bases line up with TRBD1. J gave up 3 bases and V 5 bases, and 4 bases lay outside the gene matches. This CDR3 is 14 amino acids long. The germline V gene encodes CDR1 MDHEN and CDR2 SYDVKM. Written as DNA, the CDR3 is TGTGCCAGCAGTAGGACAGGGGGACGCTACGAGCAGTACTTC. Its protein is CASSRTGGRYEQYF.

The chain joins TRBV6-5 to TRBJ1-2; D gene ambiguous. V lost 0 bases, J lost 8 bases, and 13 bases lay in between. The germline gives CDR1 MNHEY, CDR2 SVGAGI. The CDR3 runs 14 residues. CDR3 sequence reads: CASSYSSQSPGYTF. CDR3 bases: TGTGCCAGCAGTTACTCGTCGCAGTCCCCCGGCTACACCTTC.

V and J are TRBV3-1 (or the pseudogene TRBV3-2) and TRBJ2-1; 8 positions agree with TRBD2. The CDR3 length is 14 residues. Losses at the gene ends were 3 bases for V and 9 bases for J; bases not matched to a gene: 7. Germline V CDR1 and CDR2: LGHDT, YNNKEL (reference sequence). The CDR3 spells CASSHASGGGEQFF. The CDR3 DNA reads as TGTGCCAGCAGCCATGCATCCGGGGGGGGTGAGCAGTTCTTC.

The chain recombines TRBV6-1 with TRBJ2-7, with D maybe TRBD2 (5 bases). Germline CDR1 reads MNHNS; CDR2 reads SASEGT. CDR3 length equals 15 residues. Trimming cost V 7 bases and J 0 bases, with 16 bases left between them. DNA for the CDR3: TGTGCCAGCACTAGATGGGCGGAGGACTCCTACGAGCAGTACTTC. Its translation: CASTRWAEDSYEQYF.